These 22 T cell receptor beta chains originate from one sample sequenced in a study of shared clonotypes between healthy human individuals. The method was immunoSEQ multiplex PCR; TCRdb's version includes in-frame clones alone and lacks a portion of them. The sample includes 980,000 or so clones, 76% of them seen just once. The sequencing sample was made of memory CD4+ T cells sorted from blood. Subset in this sample: CD45RA-negative fraction. The receptors were sampled from a man aged 18 to 29 in good health.

V usage is TRBV5-6 and J usage is TRBJ2-5; D not resolved. Looked up from germline, CDR1 is SGHDT and CDR2 is YYEEEE. The CDR3 is made up of 12 amino acids. V lost 0 bases and J lost 5, with 5 bases in between. The CDR3 DNA reads TGTGCCAGCAGCTTGGACTTTGAGACCCAGTACTTC. Protein: CASSLDFETQYF.

V gene TRBV9 combines with J gene TRBJ1-1, with TRBD1 identical over 8 bases. Germline values: CDR1 SGDLS, CDR2 YYNGEE. CDR3 length: 15 residues. After removal of 4 bases from V and 1 base from J, the junction contained 6 bases not matched to a gene. This CDR3 is CASSPLTGENTEAFF. The CDR3 DNA reads as TGTGCCAGCAGCCCCTTGACAGGGGAGAACACTGAAGCTTTCTTT. Supplemented by reference TRBV9 and TRBJ1-1, the full variable domain reads DSGVTQTPKHLITATGQRVTLRCSPRSGDLSVYWYQQSLDQGLQFLIQYYNGEERAKGNILERFSAQQFPDLHSELNLSSLELGDSALYFCASSPLTGENTEAFFGQGTRLTVV.

This rearrangement joins TRBV7-9 to TRBJ2-3, with 7 nucleotides matching TRBD1. This CDR3 has 18 amino acids. V shed 4 bases, J shed 1 base, and the junction held 14 bases outside the gene matches. The germline gives CDR1 SEHNR, CDR2 FQNEAQ (reference sequence). CDR3 DNA sequence: TGTGCCAGCAGCTCTCTAGTCTTGACAGGGACGGGCACAGATACGCAGTATTTT. Translating it yields CASSSLVLTGTGTDTQYF.

Only a few counts were recorded for this clone. V usage is TRBV9 and J usage is TRBJ2-1, with 9 positions matching TRBD2. The CDR3 has 16 residues. Germline V lookup: CDR1 SGDLS, CDR2 YYNGEE. The ends lost 0 bases at V and 7 bases at J; junction bases unmatched: 8. The CDR3 is CASSVGHSGGSNEQFF. CDR3 DNA: TGTGCCAGCAGCGTAGGCCATAGCGGGGGATCAAATGAGCAGTTCTTC.

This clone was seen a single time. The V and J genes are TRBV7-2 and TRBJ2-7; D not resolved. Germline V CDR1 and CDR2: SGHTA, FQGNSA. Trimming removed 4 bases from V and 7 bases from J, with 14 bases in between. This CDR3 has 13 amino acids. The CDR3 sequence is CASSYRGGEEQYF. CDR3 nucleotide sequence: TGTGCCAGCAGCTACCGCGGCGGCGAGGAGCAGTACTTC.

There are a few counts of this clone. The J gene is TRBJ2-2, the V gene TRBV7-8; no firm D call. V was trimmed by 5 bases and J by 10 bases, leaving 14 bases between them. The CDR3 is 13 amino acids. Per the germline V gene, CDR1 is SGHVS and CDR2 is FQNEAQ. DNA for the CDR3: TGTGCCAGCAGCCCAGTAAGGGCAGAGGAGCTGTTTTTT. Its protein product is CASSPVRAEELFF.

This clone was detected a few times. V gene TRBV4-2 combines with J gene TRBJ1-6; tentative D call: TRBD1 (5 bases). Germline V lookup: CDR1 LGHNA, CDR2 YNFKEQ. The CDR3 has 15 residues. Deletions cut 0 bases from V and 9 bases from J, with 12 bases between. CDR3 in DNA: TGTGCCAGCAGCCAAGATCGGGGGGAAACTTCACCCCTCCACTTT. It translates to CASSQDRGETSPLHF.

This clone has only one observation. The chain recombines TRBV7-9 with TRBJ2-7; perhaps TRBD2 as D (7 bases). Trimming left V 2 bases short and J 6 bases short, with 14 bases between. This CDR3 region has 14 residues. Germline V gives CDR1 SEHNR, CDR2 FQNEAQ (reference sequence). In DNA, the CDR3 is TGTGCCAGCAGCTTATCGGGGGGCGCGTCCGAGCAGTACTTC. Amino acid sequence: CASSLSGGASEQYF.

The chain joins TRBV6-1 to TRBJ2-7; D may match TRBD1 or TRBD2 (5 bases each). The CDR3 is 13 amino acids. In germline, CDR1 is MNHNS, CDR2 SASEGT. V was cut by 1 base and J by 6 bases, with 10 bases left in between. CDR3: CASSEVGRLEQYF. As DNA, the CDR3 is TGTGCCAGCAGTGAAGTGGGACGCCTCGAGCAGTACTTC.

The chain carries TRBV19 and TRBJ2-1, with TRBD2 matching 11 bases. CDR3 length: 15 amino acids. V gave up 5 bases and J gave up 2 bases; unmatched junction bases: 2. CDR1 is LNHDA, CDR2 SQIVND, per germline (reference sequence). The CDR3 sequence is CASSETSGAYNEQFF. CDR3 in DNA: TGTGCCAGTAGTGAGACTAGCGGGGCCTACAATGAGCAGTTCTTC. The variable domain in full, completed from reference TRBV19 and TRBJ2-1, reads DGGITQSPKYLFRKEGQNVTLSCEQNLNHDAMYWYRQDPGQGLRLIYYSQIVNDFQKGDIAEGYSVSREKKESFPLTVTSAQKNPTAFYLCASSETSGAYNEQFFGPGTRLTVL.

This clone occurred a few times. The chain couples TRBV5-5 to TRBJ2-1; D unclear. CDR3 length equals 12 residues. V lost 4 bases and J 4 bases, leaving 6 bases between the germline ends. Germline CDR1 is SGHKS and CDR2 is YYEKEE (reference sequence). CDR3 region: CASSPRYNEQFF. The CDR3 nucleotides are TGTGCCAGCAGCCCCAGGTACAATGAGCAGTTCTTC.

This clone was observed a few times. This chain links TRBV6-5 with TRBJ2-7; 7 bases line up with TRBD1. The germline CDR1 and CDR2 sequences are MNHEY and SVGAGI. The CDR3 is made up of 11 amino acids. The CDR3: CVVRGPYEQYF. The DNA for the CDR3 is TGTGTAGTAAGGGGGCCCTACGAGCAGTACTTC.

This clone was seen just once. V and J are TRBV5-4 and TRBJ2-5; TRBD2 aligns across 8 bases. The germline gives CDR1 SGHNT, CDR2 YYREEE (reference sequence). V shed 1 base and J 1 base; nucleotides not matched to a gene: 6. The CDR3 spans 16 residues. CDR3 DNA sequence: TGTGCCAGCAGCTTGCCGGGCGGGGGGTTCCAAGAGACCCAGTACTTC. Encoded protein: CASSLPGGGFQETQYF. The whole variable domain, remainder taken from reference TRBV5-4 and TRBJ2-5, is ETGVTQSPTHLIKTRGQQVTLRCSSQSGHNTVSWYQQALGQGPQFIFQYYREEENGRGNFPPRFSGLQFPNYSSELNVNALELDDSALYLCASSLPGGGFQETQYFGPGTRLLVL.

In the case of this clone: With a far larger clone one base away, a read error is the likely cause. The same CDR3 arises from other DNA sequences in this sample as well. The chain is built from TRBV28 and TRBJ1-2, with unresolved D. The germline CDR1 and CDR2 sequences are MDHEN and SYDVKM. Deletions cut 4 bases from V and 8 bases from J, with 8 bases between. CDR3 length equals 11 residues. CDR3 amino acids: CASSSGYGYTF. The CDR3, as DNA: TGTGCCAGCAGTTCGGGCTACGGCTACACCTTC.

Here the CDR3 DNA reads TGTGCCAGCATCCTAGGGAACAGGGTTCCTGGGGCCAACGTCCTGACTTTC. Translation gives CASILGNRVPGANVLTF. The chain combines TRBV28 with TRBJ2-6; tentative D call: TRBD1 (6 bases). CDR3 length equals 17 residues. Trimming removed 7 bases at V and 2 bases at J, with 18 bases between. Germline CDR1 is MDHEN and CDR2 is SYDVKM.

The chain links TRBV30 to TRBJ1-6, with D possibly matching TRBD1 (6 bases). Trimming took 2 bases from V and 9 from J, leaving 14 bases between them. The CDR3 contains 14 residues. The germline V gene has CDR1 GTSNPN and CDR2 SVGIG (reference sequence). In nucleotides, the CDR3 is TGTGCCTGGAGTCAACAGGGAGGAGGTTCACCCCTCCACTTT. This codes for CAWSQQGGGSPLHF.

This clone was detected only a few times. This rearrangement joins TRBV28 to TRBJ1-2; 8 bases are a match to TRBD1. The CDR3 covers 13 residues. Germline V CDR1 and CDR2: MDHEN, SYDVKM. After removal of 9 bases from V and 5 bases from J, the junction contained 8 bases not matched to a gene. The CDR3 loop is CASRTTGGYGYTF. The CDR3 nucleotides read TGTGCCAGTCGAACCACAGGGGGGTATGGCTACACCTTC.

There are a few counts of this clone. The rearrangement uses TRBV4-3 and TRBJ1-5; unclear D gene. V shed 6 bases and J shed 4 bases, with 10 bases lying between them. CDR1 LGHNA and CDR2 YSLEER come from the germline V gene. The length of the CDR3 is 13 residues. The CDR3 bases are TGCGCCAGCAGTCAACAGATAAATCAGCCCCAGCATTTT. Its protein product is CASSQQINQPQHF.

This clone appeared a single time. This chain uses TRBV5-1 with TRBJ1-2, with D tentatively TRBD1 (6 bases). Trimming shortened V by 0 bases and J by 4 bases, and 10 bases separated the two germline ends. This CDR3 is 14 amino acids long. The germline V gene has CDR1 SGHRS and CDR2 YFSETQ. The CDR3 nucleotides are TGCGCCAGCAGCTTGGACAGGGTCCCCTATGGCTACACCTTC. Protein: CASSLDRVPYGYTF. The variable domain in full, completed from reference TRBV5-1 and TRBJ1-2, reads KAGVTQTPRYLIKTRGQQVTLSCSPISGHRSVSWYQQTPGQGLQFLFEYFSETQRNKGNFPGRFSGRQFSNSRSEMNVSTLELGDSALYLCASSLDRVPYGYTFGSGTRLTVV.

V and J are TRBV27 and TRBJ2-7; TRBD1 matches at 9 bases. The CDR3 loop spans 14 amino acids. Looked up from germline, CDR1 is MNHEY and CDR2 is SMNVEV (reference sequence). V gave up 2 bases and J gave up 3 bases; unmatched junction bases: 2. CDR3 protein: CASSLKGQGYEQYF. The CDR3 DNA is TGTGCCAGCAGTTTAAAGGGACAGGGCTACGAGCAGTACTTC.

The chain couples TRBV5-1 to TRBJ2-5, with a tentative D call TRBD2 (6 bases). CDR3 length: 15 residues. From germline, CDR1 is SGHRS and CDR2 YFSETQ. Trimming stripped 0 bases from V and 6 bases from J, with 15 bases between. CDR3 coding DNA: TGCGCCAGCAGCTTGGGGGTCCGTCGGGAGAAGACCCAGTACTTC. This sequence encodes CASSLGVRREKTQYF.

The rearrangement links TRBV5-1 to TRBJ2-5; D unresolved. CDR1 and CDR2 (germline): SGHRS, YFSETQ. CDR3 length equals 14 residues. V was shortened by 1 base and J by 4 bases, with 11 bases between the two germline ends. In DNA form, the CDR3 reads TGCGCCAGCAGCTTGATGCCCGGGTTAGAGACCCAGTACTTC. Translation gives CASSLMPGLETQYF.